The 24 T cell receptor beta chains listed next were all sequenced from one sample in a study of T-cell memory formation after mild COVID-19. TCRdb reprocessed the 5' RACE reads via MiXCR and lists one record per CDR3 protein. The profile shows roughly 610,000 distinct CDR3 sequences, 15% to 20% of them singletons. Sequenced: PBMCs or a T cell subset sorted from them (not recorded which). These receptors were obtained from an adult woman who had mild COVID-19 (a few samples of this study predate the infection). Cell type and time point are not known.

This clonotype came up a few times. This chain joins TRBV20-1 and TRBJ2-1; TRBD1 or TRBD2 may be the D gene (5 bases each). Germline CDR1 and CDR2: DFQATT and SNEGSKA (reference sequence). V lost 3 bases and J lost 12, with 12 bases in between. CDR3 length: 11 residues. Here the CDR3 DNA reads TGCAGTGCTAGCGGGGCCGTGGGGCAGTTCTTC. It codes for CSASGAVGQFF.

The table lists this clonotype with many counts. The gene calls are TRBV6-1 and TRBJ1-1, with TRBD1 matching over 7 bases. CDR1 and CDR2 (germline): MNHNS, SASEGT. The CDR3 covers 17 residues. J lost 3 bases, V lost 7 bases, and 17 bases had no gene match. Here the CDR3 DNA reads TGTGCCAGCATCCGTAGGGGGCAAGGATCCGTGGACACTGAAGCTTTCTTT. Encoded protein: CASIRRGQGSVDTEAFF.

The V and J genes are TRBV28 and TRBJ2-7; D perhaps matches TRBD1 (6 bases). The V gene's germline CDR1 is MDHEN and CDR2 SYDVKM. V dropped 4 bases and J dropped 6 bases, with 16 bases sitting between them. This CDR3 is 14 amino acids long. The CDR3 nucleotides read TGTGCCAGCAGTTCACCTAGGACAGACGGCGAGCAGTACTTC. Its translation is CASSSPRTDGEQYF.

The genes are TRBV6-5 and TRBJ2-7, with TRBD1 as a possible D gene (6 bases). Trimming took 4 bases from V and 0 from J, leaving 16 bases between them. The CDR3 loop spans 16 amino acids. Germline lookup yields CDR1 MNHEY and CDR2 SVGAGI. CDR3 sequence: CASSFPKEGGSYEQYF. The CDR3 DNA follows: TGTGCCAGCAGTTTCCCCAAGGAAGGGGGCTCCTACGAGCAGTACTTC.

This clonotype occurred many times. The V and J genes are TRBV4-1 and TRBJ2-3, with 7 bases identical to TRBD2. Per the germline V gene, CDR1 is MGHRA and CDR2 is YSYEKL. This CDR3 contains 14 residues. J gave up 7 bases and V 0 bases, and 4 bases lay outside the gene matches. CDR3 loop: CASSQDPLANTQYF. Written as DNA, the CDR3 is TGCGCCAGCAGCCAAGACCCACTAGCGAATACGCAGTATTTT.

There are a few counts of this clonotype. The rearrangement links TRBV10-3 to TRBJ2-1, with 8 bases identical to TRBD2. The V and J ends lost 3 bases and 2 bases, in that order; junction bases with no gene match: 9. The CDR3 loop spans 17 amino acids. Germline values: CDR1 ENHRY, CDR2 SYGVKD. The CDR3 loop reads CAISDGGAGAAYNEQFF. Here the CDR3 DNA reads TGTGCCATCAGTGATGGGGGAGCGGGAGCGGCCTACAATGAGCAGTTCTTC.

The genes are TRBV24-1 and TRBJ2-3; D is unclear. With 0 bases removed from V and 0 bases from J, the gap between germline ends came to 9 bases. The CDR3 extends over 16 amino acids. Germline-derived CDR1 and CDR2 are KGHDR and SFDVKD. The CDR3 protein is CATSDLGQTSTDTQYF. Written as DNA, the CDR3 is TGTGCCACCAGTGATTTGGGTCAGACTAGCACAGATACGCAGTATTTT.

This clonotype appeared a few times. The chain couples TRBV19 to TRBJ2-1; 7 nucleotides agree with TRBD2. Germline V CDR1 and CDR2: LNHDA, SQIVND (reference sequence). V dropped 5 bases and J dropped 8; count of bases not matched to a gene: 12. The CDR3 covers 15 residues. The CDR3 loop is CASSGRGEGVYEQFF. CDR3 DNA sequence: TGTGCCAGTAGTGGCCGGGGGGAAGGAGTTTATGAGCAGTTCTTC.

This clonotype appeared a few times. The V gene is TRBV7-6, the J gene TRBJ2-3; D remains ambiguous. Germline CDR1 and CDR2: SGHVS and FNYEAQ. V dropped 5 bases and J dropped 4 bases, with 16 bases sitting between them. This CDR3 spans 15 amino acids. CDR3 in amino acids: CASSPRPRGADTQYF. The CDR3 DNA sequence: TGTGCCAGCAGCCCTCGACCCAGAGGCGCAGATACGCAGTATTTT.

There are a few counts of this clonotype. This chain links TRBV6-5 with TRBJ2-5; D uncertain. The germline V and J ends were trimmed by 2 bases and 5 bases, with 9 bases remaining between them. CDR3 length: 13 residues. Germline CDR1 is MNHEY and CDR2 is SVGAGI. This CDR3 reads CASSYDPRETQYF. CDR3 DNA sequence: TGTGCCAGCAGTTACGACCCGAGGGAGACCCAGTACTTC.

This clonotype was counted between two and nine times. As DNA, the CDR3 is TGTGCCAGCAGCTTGGACGGGGGGACCCTAGAAGAGACCCAGTACTTC. It yields the protein CASSLDGGTLEETQYF. V and J are TRBV5-6 and TRBJ2-5; 7 bases line up with TRBD2. V was clipped by 0 bases and J by 3 bases; unmatched bases: 8. CDR3 size: 16 residues. Germline values: CDR1 SGHDT, CDR2 YYEEEE.

The chain couples TRBV24-1 to TRBJ2-2; 7 positions agree with TRBD1. Germline CDR1 reads KGHDR; CDR2 reads SFDVKD. The CDR3 is 15 residues long. V dropped 5 bases and J dropped 3; count of bases not matched to a gene: 5. The CDR3 coding sequence is TGTGCCACCAGTGGTAGGACAGGTCACACCGGGGAGCTGTTTTTT. This sequence encodes CATSGRTGHTGELFF.

The chain combines TRBV5-1 with TRBJ1-5; D possibly corresponds to TRBD1 (5 bases). CDR1 and CDR2 (germline): SGHRS, YFSETQ. The length of the CDR3 is 16 residues. V was pared by 0 bases and J by 2 bases, with 12 bases between. The CDR3 sequence: CASSLGEGRGNQPQHF. The CDR3 bases are TGCGCCAGCAGCTTGGGAGAGGGGAGGGGCAATCAGCCCCAGCATTTT.

The sample holds a few counts of this clonotype. The chain couples TRBV20-1 to TRBJ1-2; 12 bases agree with TRBD1. This CDR3 has 14 amino acids. Germline CDR1 is DFQATT and CDR2 is SNEGSKA (reference sequence). The junction had 8 bases not matched to a gene; V was cut back by 5 bases and J by 7 bases. The chain's CDR3 is CSAEPGQGASGYTF. CDR3 sequence (DNA): TGCAGTGCTGAACCGGGACAGGGGGCAAGTGGCTACACCTTC.

The V call is TRBV6-5, the J call TRBJ1-1, with 9 nucleotides matching TRBD1. Looked up from germline, CDR1 is MNHEY and CDR2 is SVGAGI. CDR3 size: 17 residues. J was trimmed by 4 bases and V by 6 bases; bases with no gene match: 15. CDR3 sequence: CASRPSRDRVYGTEAFF. The CDR3 DNA reads as TGTGCCAGCAGACCCTCCAGGGACAGGGTATATGGCACTGAAGCTTTCTTT.

This sequence joins TRBV7-9 and TRBJ2-3; D gene ambiguous. Germline lookup yields CDR1 SEHNR and CDR2 FQNEAQ (reference sequence). V dropped 4 bases and J dropped 9 bases, with 23 bases sitting between them. The CDR3 length is 16 residues. This CDR3 reads CASSSTVTPERKTQYF. The CDR3 DNA sequence: TGTGCCAGCAGCTCAACTGTCACCCCGGAGCGCAAAACGCAGTATTTT.

The table lists this clonotype with a few counts. The rearrangement links TRBV5-1 to TRBJ1-1; D is unclear. The CDR3 contains 15 residues. Germline loops: CDR1 SGHRS, CDR2 YFSETQ. V lost 1 base and J 1 base, leaving 11 bases between the germline ends. The CDR3 reads CASSLRAASNTEAFF. CDR3 coding DNA: TGCGCCAGCAGCTTGCGGGCAGCGTCGAACACTGAAGCTTTCTTT.

The CDR3 sequence: CASSLAPMESQFF. CDR3 DNA: TGCGCCAGCAGCTTGGCTCCGATGGAGTCGCAGTTCTTC. The V gene is TRBV5-1, the J gene TRBJ2-1; no firm D call. The CDR3 contains 13 residues. Germline V gives CDR1 SGHRS, CDR2 YFSETQ. With 0 bases removed from V and 12 bases from J, the gap between germline ends came to 13 bases.

This sequence joins TRBV7-6 and TRBJ2-1, with D possibly matching TRBD2 (7 bases). The V and J ends lost 1 base and 3 bases respectively, with 13 bases between them. CDR3 size: 16 residues. Germline CDR1 and CDR2: SGHVS and FNYEAQ. The CDR3: CASSLGGGAFYNEQFF. The DNA of the CDR3 is TGTGCCAGCAGCTTAGGAGGGGGGGCCTTCTACAATGAGCAGTTCTTC.

The V and J genes are TRBV15 and TRBJ2-3; D is undetermined. CDR3 size: 11 residues. Looked up from germline, CDR1 is LNHNV and CDR2 is YYDKDF (reference sequence). V was cut by 0 bases and J by 12 bases, with 7 bases left in between. CDR3: CATSRDSRQYF. CDR3 sequence (DNA): TGTGCCACCAGCAGAGATTCCCGTCAGTATTTT.

This chain connects TRBV6-6 to TRBJ2-5; TRBD1 might be the D (5 bases). This CDR3 comprises 14 residues. In germline, CDR1 is MNHNY, CDR2 SVGAGI (reference sequence). Trimming cost V 3 bases and J 1 base, with 9 bases left between them. The CDR3 region has the DNA TGTGCCAGCAGTTATCCAGGGCTCCAAGAGACCCAGTACTTC. Protein product: CASSYPGLQETQYF.

The J gene is TRBJ2-5, the V gene TRBV6-5; 7 bases agree with TRBD2. Unmatched junction bases numbered 2, after V lost 0 bases and J lost 4 bases. Germline V CDR1 and CDR2: MNHEY, SVGAGI. This CDR3 contains 14 residues. CDR3 nucleotide sequence: TGTGCCAGCAGTTACTCGATAGCGGGAGAGACCCAGTACTTC. This encodes CASSYSIAGETQYF.

This clonotype was counted ten times or more. This sequence joins TRBV24-1 and TRBJ1-2, with a possible D match to TRBD1 (5 bases). CDR3 length equals 14 residues. The germline V gene has CDR1 KGHDR and CDR2 SFDVKD. Trimming cost V 4 bases and J 5 bases, with 13 bases left between them. This chain's CDR3 is CATSEPGRPYGYTF. CDR3 in DNA: TGTGCCACCAGTGAACCGGGACGGCCATATGGCTACACCTTC.

V and J are TRBV19 and TRBJ2-1; the D gene is possibly TRBD1 (6 bases). The V end was cut by 0 bases, the J end by 3 bases, with 9 bases between. The length of the CDR3 is 15 residues. Germline CDR1 is LNHDA and CDR2 is SQIVND (reference sequence). The CDR3 DNA reads TGTGCCAGTAGTATAGATCTAGGGGGCTACAATGAGCAGTTCTTC. Protein sequence: CASSIDLGGYNEQFF.